This is a list of T cell receptor beta chains from one sample in a study of shared clonotypes between healthy human individuals. The data were produced by immunoSEQ multiplex PCR, yet TCRdb's version contains in-frame clones alone and is incomplete. The sample lists about 1 million clones, around 75% occurring once. The sample comprised memory CD4+ T cells sorted from blood. Receptor source: a man aged 18 to 35 in good health. The CDR3 runs from the conserved cysteine through the conserved F or W. A D gene is named only where the DNA matches it firmly. A row's size may be missing; if present it is once, few, many or a size class.

length	size	V	J	D	CDR3	DNA
15	NA	TRBV4-3	TRBJ1-5	NA	CASSPIAGSNQPQHF	TGCGCCAGCAGCCCCATAGCTGGGAGCAATCAGCCCCAGCATTTT
15	NA	TRBV7-9	TRBJ2-3	NA	CASSLAETSTDTQYF	TGTGCCAGCAGCTTAGCTGAGACTAGCACAGATACGCAGTATTTT
14	NA	TRBV27	TRBJ1-6	TRBD1	CASREQGRDSPLHF	TGTGCCAGCAGGGAACAGGGGAGGGATTCACCCCTCCACTTT
15	few	TRBV10-3	TRBJ1-1	NA	CAISDGKGQHTEAFF	TGTGCCATCAGTGATGGGAAAGGGCAGCACACTGAAGCTTTCTTT
16	NA	TRBV30	TRBJ1-2	NA	CAWSAGRSRLTYGYTF	TGTGCCTGGAGTGCGGGCCGATCCCGCCTTACGTATGGCTACACCTTC
16	NA	TRBV19	TRBJ1-5	TRBD1	CASSPWGQGPNQPQHF	TGTGCCAGTAGTCCGTGGGGACAGGGCCCCAATCAGCCCCAGCATTTT
16	NA	TRBV2	TRBJ1-5	NA	CASGKAIPYSNQPQHF	TGTGCCAGTGGTAAGGCCATACCTTATAGCAATCAGCCCCAGCATTTT
14	NA	TRBV7-3	TRBJ1-6	NA	CASSTGTTGSPLHF	TGTGCCAGTTCGACCGGGACAACGGGTTCACCCCTCCACTTT
13	NA	TRBV2	TRBJ2-5	TRBD2	CASSASGAETQYF	TGTGCCAGCAGTGCTAGCGGGGCAGAGACCCAGTACTTC
13	NA	TRBV7-9	TRBJ1-6	NA	CASSRAANSPLHF	TGTGCCAGCAGCCGAGCGGCGAATTCACCCCTCCACTTT
14	NA	TRBV2	TRBJ2-2	NA	CASSAESSPGELFF	TGTGCCAGCAGTGCTGAATCCTCCCCCGGGGAGCTGTTTTTT
15	once	TRBV5-5	TRBJ2-1	NA	CASSPTLSPDREQFF	TGTGCCAGCAGCCCCACGCTATCCCCTGATAGAGAGCAGTTCTTC
14	NA	TRBV27	TRBJ1-6	TRBD1	CASSSLGQGMPLHF	TGTGCCAGCAGTTCTTTAGGACAGGGGATGCCCCTCCACTTT
12	NA	TRBV19	TRBJ1-3	NA	CASSRSGNTIYF	TGTGCCAGTAGTAGAAGTGGAAACACCATATATTTT
14	NA	TRBV5-4	TRBJ1-5	NA	CASSRTDSNQPQHF	TGTGCCAGCAGCAGGACAGATAGCAATCAGCCCCAGCATTTT
14	NA	TRBV7-9	TRBJ1-1	NA	CASNVQGENTEAFF	TGTGCCAGCAACGTACAAGGGGAGAACACTGAAGCTTTCTTT
13	NA	TRBV10-3	TRBJ2-2	NA	CAISLPGHRGAVF	TGTGCCATCAGTCTTCCGGGACACCGGGGAGCTGTTTTT
14	once	TRBV5-1	TRBJ1-1	NA	CASSLSTGNTEAFF	TGCGCCAGCAGCCTTTCGACAGGGAACACTGAAGCTTTCTTT
15	NA	TRBV19	TRBJ1-2	NA	CASSIAPFGGYGYTF	TGTGCCAGTAGTATAGCCCCCTTCGGTGGCTATGGCTACACCTTC
15	NA	TRBV2	TRBJ2-6	NA	CASIRGGSGANVLTF	TGTGCCAGCATTAGAGGGGGCTCTGGGGCCAACGTCCTGACTTTC
19	many	TRBV14	TRBJ1-5	NA	CASSQERDTGSYSNQPQHF	TGTGCCAGCAGCCAAGAAAGGGATACAGGGAGCTATAGCAATCAGCCCCAGCATTTT
16	NA	TRBV19	TRBJ2-2	TRBD1	CASSILPGGNTGELFF	TGTGCCAGTAGTATTTTGCCAGGGGGGAACACCGGGGAGCTGTTTTTT
15	NA	TRBV9	TRBJ2-3	NA	CASSVAVVRTDTQYF	TGTGCCAGCAGCGTAGCCGTCGTCCGCACAGATACGCAGTATTTT
13	NA	TRBV18	TRBJ2-3	NA	CASSPPVTDTQYF	TGTGCCAGCTCACCACCAGTCACAGATACGCAGTATTTT
12	NA	TRBV6-5	TRBJ1-1	NA	CASSSTGTEAFF	TGTGCCAGCAGTTCGACAGGCACTGAAGCTTTCTTT
13	NA	TRBV10-3	TRBJ2-5	TRBD2	CATGTSEGETQYF	TGTGCCACCGGGACTAGCGAGGGAGAGACCCAGTACTTC
14	NA	TRBV2	TRBJ2-5	TRBD1	CASRTGQGAETQYF	TGTGCCAGCAGGACGGGACAGGGGGCCGAGACCCAGTACTTC
16	NA	TRBV6-1	TRBJ1-5	NA	CASSEGWGVGGQPQHF	TGTGCCAGCAGTGAGGGCTGGGGGGTAGGAGGTCAGCCCCAGCATTTT
15	once	TRBV9	TRBJ1-5	NA	CASSVGQGSNQPQHF	TGTGCCAGCAGCGTAGGTCAGGGGAGCAATCAGCCCCAGCATTTT
16	NA	TRBV9	TRBJ2-5	TRBD2	CASSVGAGGKQETQYF	TGTGCCAGCAGCGTCGGAGCCGGGGGGAAACAAGAGACCCAGTACTTC
14	NA	TRBV19	TRBJ1-5	NA	CASSIEGGNQPQHF	TGTGCCAGTAGTATTGAGGGGGGCAATCAGCCCCAGCATTTT
15	NA	TRBV10-2	TRBJ2-7	TRBD1	CASSESDRGQYEQYF	TGCGCCAGCAGTGAGTCGGACAGGGGCCAATACGAGCAGTACTTC
16	NA	TRBV28	TRBJ2-7	NA	CASSHEGRFQGHEQYF	TGTGCCAGCAGCCATGAGGGTCGATTTCAGGGGCACGAGCAGTACTTC
14	NA	TRBV6-1	TRBJ2-1	NA	CASNIAGGRDEQFF	TGTGCCAGCAACATCGCAGGTGGACGCGATGAGCAGTTCTTC
16	NA	TRBV7-9	TRBJ2-7	NA	CASSLGLGGPSYEQYF	TGTGCCAGCAGCTTAGGGCTCGGAGGGCCGAGCTACGAGCAGTACTTC
13	NA	TRBV30	TRBJ2-3	NA	CAWSGGSGDTQYF	TGTGCCTGGAGTGGAGGGTCGGGGGATACGCAGTATTTT
15	NA	TRBV10-3	TRBJ1-4	NA	CAISELFPHGEKLFF	TGTGCCATCAGTGAGTTGTTCCCCCACGGTGAAAAACTGTTTTTT
11	NA	TRBV20-1	TRBJ2-2	NA	CSARVTGELFF	TGCAGTGCTAGGGTCACCGGGGAGCTGTTTTTT
13	NA	TRBV10-2	TRBJ1-1	TRBD1	CASSSQGVPEAFF	TGCGCCAGCAGTTCTCAGGGGGTACCTGAAGCTTTCTTT
14	few	TRBV7-9	TRBJ1-5	TRBD1	CASSSDRGNQPQHF	TGTGCCAGCAGCTCAGACAGGGGCAATCAGCCCCAGCATTTT
14	NA	TRBV28	TRBJ1-6	NA	CASSLSGRNSPLHF	TGTGCCAGCAGTTTATCCGGCCGTAATTCACCCCTCCACTTT
16	once	TRBV5-1	TRBJ2-3	TRBD2	CASSLPLAGGQDTQYF	TGCGCCAGCAGCTTGCCCCTAGCGGGGGGCCAGGATACGCAGTATTTT
15	NA	TRBV19	TRBJ2-3	TRBD2	CASRTLAVSTDTQYF	TGTGCCAGTAGGACTCTAGCGGTCAGCACAGATACGCAGTATTTT
13	NA	TRBV7-2	TRBJ1-2	NA	CASSLPTVYGYTF	TGTGCCAGCAGCTTACCAACGGTGTATGGCTACACCTTC
16	NA	TRBV6-6	TRBJ2-7	TRBD2	CASSYPSSGGPKEQYF	TGTGCCAGCAGTTACCCGAGTAGCGGGGGGCCAAAGGAGCAGTACTTC
15	NA	TRBV11-2	TRBJ2-2	TRBD2	CASSLAGVRAGELFF	TGTGCCAGCAGCCTAGCGGGAGTTCGAGCCGGGGAGCTGTTTTTT
14	NA	TRBV18	TRBJ2-3	NA	CASSPGREVDTQYF	TGTGCCAGCTCACCAGGCAGGGAGGTAGATACGCAGTATTTT
14	NA	TRBV7-2	TRBJ1-1	TRBD1	CASSPRTGNTEAFF	TGTGCCAGCAGCCCGAGGACAGGGAACACTGAAGCTTTCTTT
15	NA	TRBV5-6	TRBJ2-2	NA	CASSLYRVLTGELFF	TGTGCCAGCAGCTTGTACAGGGTACTAACCGGGGAGCTGTTTTTT
12	NA	TRBV7-9	TRBJ2-4	TRBD1	CASSQEAGTANF	TGTGCCAGCAGCCAGGAGGCCGGGACAGCCAACTTC
15	NA	TRBV4-2	TRBJ2-1	NA	CASSPGVQEYNEQFF	TGTGCCAGCAGTCCAGGGGTACAGGAGTACAATGAGCAGTTCTTC
12	NA	TRBV18	TRBJ1-1	NA	CASSQGAAEAFF	TGTGCCAGCTCACAGGGTGCGGCTGAAGCTTTCTTT
14	few	TRBV7-2	TRBJ2-7	TRBD2	CASSPGLASYEQYF	TGTGCCAGCAGCCCGGGACTAGCGTCCTACGAGCAGTACTTC
14	NA	TRBV10-3	TRBJ1-4	NA	CAISESRVEEKLFF	TGTGCCATCAGTGAGTCGAGGGTTGAGGAAAAACTGTTTTTT
16	NA	TRBV2	TRBJ2-5	NA	CASSEGRARSRETQYF	TGTGCCAGCAGTGAAGGTCGGGCTAGGAGTCGAGAGACCCAGTACTTC
15	NA	TRBV6-5	TRBJ1-6	NA	CASSYSYGYNSPLHF	TGTGCCAGCAGTTACTCGTACGGGTATAATTCACCCCTCCACTTT
13	NA	TRBV5-1	TRBJ1-2	NA	CASSLGLAYGYTF	TGCGCCAGCAGCCTGGGCCTGGCATATGGCTACACCTTC
13	once	TRBV5-4	TRBJ1-2	NA	CASSRPGGLGYTF	TGTGCCAGCAGCCGCCCCGGGGGGCTGGGCTACACCTTC
14	NA	TRBV25-1	TRBJ2-7	TRBD1	CASSSLGQGAEQYF	TGTGCCAGCAGCAGCCTGGGACAGGGGGCCGAGCAGTACTTC
14	NA	TRBV10-2	TRBJ2-1	TRBD1	CASSDPGQEPEQFF	TGCGCCAGCAGTGATCCGGGACAGGAGCCTGAGCAGTTCTTC